The sequence of this T cell receptor (delta chain) was determined in a study of delta chains in infants with herpesvirus infections. Study context: A public fetal Vdelta1/Vgamma8 clonotype was sought in postnatally CMV-infected infants.

There are 15 residues in the CDR3. Per germline, CDR1 GEAIGNYY and CDR2 EKD. The ends lost 5 bases at V and 2 bases at J; junction bases unmatched: 9. The study's findings and limits: Public-clonotype frequency seemingly fell with older age at infection.

Reverse transcription of PBMC RNA used primers specific for the gamma and delta chains. TCRdb reanalysed the RT-PCR reads via CATT. The sample has 350 to 550 delta-chain clones, 15% to 20% seen once. The sample holds a few counts of this clone. No antigen is known for it. A far larger clone differs by one base, so this is likely a read error. The receptor was isolated from a human donor who was a Ugandan infant, either HIV-exposed or HIV-unexposed (not recorded which). The V gene is TRDV2, the J gene TRDJ1, with 8 positions matching TRDD3. The material sequenced was peripheral blood, taken at time point 1 of longitudinal follow-up. This CDR3 reads CACGTGYAATDKLIF. The CDR3 bases are TGTGCCTGTGGCACGGGATACGCTGCGACCGATAAACTCATCTTT.